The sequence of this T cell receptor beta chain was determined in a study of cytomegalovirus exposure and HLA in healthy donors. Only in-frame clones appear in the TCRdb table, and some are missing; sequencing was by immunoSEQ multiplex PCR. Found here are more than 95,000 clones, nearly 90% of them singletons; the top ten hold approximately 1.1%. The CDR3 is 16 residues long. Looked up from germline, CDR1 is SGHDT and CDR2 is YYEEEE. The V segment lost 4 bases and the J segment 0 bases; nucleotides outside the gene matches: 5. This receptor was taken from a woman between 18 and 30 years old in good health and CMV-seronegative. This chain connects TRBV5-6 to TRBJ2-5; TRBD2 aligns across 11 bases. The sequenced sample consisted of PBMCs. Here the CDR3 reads CASSNRTSGYQETQYF. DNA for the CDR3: TGTGCCAGCAGCAATCGGACTAGCGGGTACCAAGAGACCCAGTACTTC.